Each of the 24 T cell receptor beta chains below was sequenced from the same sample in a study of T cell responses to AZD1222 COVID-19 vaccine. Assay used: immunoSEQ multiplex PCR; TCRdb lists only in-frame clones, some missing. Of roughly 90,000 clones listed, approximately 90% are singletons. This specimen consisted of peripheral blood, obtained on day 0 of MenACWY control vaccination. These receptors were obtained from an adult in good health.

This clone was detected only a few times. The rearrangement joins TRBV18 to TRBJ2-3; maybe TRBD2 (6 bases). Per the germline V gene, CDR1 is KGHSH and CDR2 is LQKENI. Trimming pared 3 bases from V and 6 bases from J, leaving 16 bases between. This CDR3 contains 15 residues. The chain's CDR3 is CASSPSPTGVDTQYF. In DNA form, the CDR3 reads TGTGCCAGCTCACCCAGCCCGACGGGGGTTGATACGCAGTATTTT.

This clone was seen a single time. The CDR3 protein is CATSDLKGSSTDTQYF. The CDR3 DNA reads TGTGCCACCAGTGATTTGAAGGGATCTAGCACAGATACGCAGTATTTT. V and J are TRBV24-1 and TRBJ2-3, with no clear D. Trimming took off 0 bases at V and 0 bases at J, with 9 bases between the two ends. The CDR3 covers 16 residues. The germline V gene encodes CDR1 KGHDR and CDR2 SFDVKD.

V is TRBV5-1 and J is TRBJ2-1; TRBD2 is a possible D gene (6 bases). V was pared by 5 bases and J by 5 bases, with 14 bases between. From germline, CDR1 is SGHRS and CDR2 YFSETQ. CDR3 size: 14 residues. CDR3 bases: TGCGCCAGCAGTCGTCTTGCGGGGCACAATGAGCAGTTCTTC. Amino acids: CASSRLAGHNEQFF.

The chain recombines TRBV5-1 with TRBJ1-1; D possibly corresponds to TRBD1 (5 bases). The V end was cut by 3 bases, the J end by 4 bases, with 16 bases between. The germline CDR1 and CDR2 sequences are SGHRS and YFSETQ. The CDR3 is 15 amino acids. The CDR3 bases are TGCGCCAGCAGCTCGCAGGTGACAGCAGGCACTGAAGCTTTCTTT. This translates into CASSSQVTAGTEAFF.

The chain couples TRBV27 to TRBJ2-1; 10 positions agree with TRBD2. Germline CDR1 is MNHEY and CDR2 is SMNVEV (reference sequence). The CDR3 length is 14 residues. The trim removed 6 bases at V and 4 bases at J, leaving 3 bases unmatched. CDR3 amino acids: CASRRTSGYNEQFF. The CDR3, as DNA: TGTGCCAGCAGGAGGACTAGCGGTTACAATGAGCAGTTCTTC.

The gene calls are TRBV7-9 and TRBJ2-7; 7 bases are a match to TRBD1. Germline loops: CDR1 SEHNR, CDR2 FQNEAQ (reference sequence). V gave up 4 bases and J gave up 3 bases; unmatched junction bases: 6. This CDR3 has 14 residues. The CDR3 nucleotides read TGTGCCAGCAGCTACCGGGACAGTAACTACGAGCAGTACTTC. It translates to CASSYRDSNYEQYF. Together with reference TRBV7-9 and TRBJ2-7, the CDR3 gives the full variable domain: DTGVSQNPRHKITKRGQNVTFRCDPISEHNRLYWYRQTLGQGPEFLTYFQNEAQLEKSRLLSDRFSAERPKGSFSTLEIQRTEQGDSAMYLCASSYRDSNYEQYFGPGTRLTVT.

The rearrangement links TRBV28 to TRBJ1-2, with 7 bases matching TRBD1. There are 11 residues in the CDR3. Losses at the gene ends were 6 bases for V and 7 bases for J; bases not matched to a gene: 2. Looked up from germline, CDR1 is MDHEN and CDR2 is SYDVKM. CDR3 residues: CASSSGGGYTF. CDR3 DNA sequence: TGTGCCAGCAGCTCAGGGGGTGGCTACACCTTC.

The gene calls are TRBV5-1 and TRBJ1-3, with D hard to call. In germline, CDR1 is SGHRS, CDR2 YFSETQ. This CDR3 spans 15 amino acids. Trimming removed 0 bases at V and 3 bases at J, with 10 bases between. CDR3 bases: TGCGCCAGCAGCTTGGCGGAGGGATATGGAAACACCATATATTTT. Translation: CASSLAEGYGNTIYF.

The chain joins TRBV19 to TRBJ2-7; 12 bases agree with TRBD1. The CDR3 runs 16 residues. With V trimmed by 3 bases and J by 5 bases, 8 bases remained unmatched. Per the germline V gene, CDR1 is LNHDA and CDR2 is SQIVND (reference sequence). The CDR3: CASSILPGQGAHEQYF. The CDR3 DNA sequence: TGTGCCAGTAGTATTTTACCGGGACAGGGGGCCCACGAGCAGTACTTC.

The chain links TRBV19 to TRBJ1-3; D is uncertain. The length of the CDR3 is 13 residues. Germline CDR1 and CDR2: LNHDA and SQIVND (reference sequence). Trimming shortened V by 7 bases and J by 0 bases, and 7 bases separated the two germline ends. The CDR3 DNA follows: TGTGCCAGTACTACGAGCTCTGGAAACACCATATATTTT. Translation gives CASTTSSGNTIYF. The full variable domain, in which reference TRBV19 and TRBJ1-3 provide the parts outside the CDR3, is DGGITQSPKYLFRKEGQNVTLSCEQNLNHDAMYWYRQDPGQGLRLIYYSQIVNDFQKGDIAEGYSVSREKKESFPLTVTSAQKNPTAFYLCASTTSSGNTIYFGEGSWLTVV.

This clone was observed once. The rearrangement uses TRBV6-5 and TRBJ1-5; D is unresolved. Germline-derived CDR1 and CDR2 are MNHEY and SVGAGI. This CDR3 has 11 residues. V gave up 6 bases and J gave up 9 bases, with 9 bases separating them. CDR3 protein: CASSYQGPQHF. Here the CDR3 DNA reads TGTGCCAGCAGCTACCAAGGGCCCCAGCATTTT.

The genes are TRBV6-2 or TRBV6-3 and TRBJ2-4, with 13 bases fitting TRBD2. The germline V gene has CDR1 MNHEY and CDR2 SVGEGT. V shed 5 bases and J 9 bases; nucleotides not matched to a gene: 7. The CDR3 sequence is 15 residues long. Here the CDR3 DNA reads TGTGCCAGCAGTCCCGGACTAGCGGGAGCGGGCATTCAGTACTTC. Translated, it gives CASSPGLAGAGIQYF.

Here the CDR3 reads CASLIRRGRIYNSPLHF. The CDR3 nucleotides are TGTGCCAGTCTTATCAGGAGGGGGCGCATCTATAATTCACCCCTCCACTTT. The V gene is TRBV19, the J gene TRBJ1-6, with TRBD1 matching over 7 bases. The V segment lost 8 bases and the J segment 3 bases; nucleotides outside the gene matches: 13. The CDR3 extends over 17 amino acids. Per germline, CDR1 LNHDA and CDR2 SQIVND (reference sequence).

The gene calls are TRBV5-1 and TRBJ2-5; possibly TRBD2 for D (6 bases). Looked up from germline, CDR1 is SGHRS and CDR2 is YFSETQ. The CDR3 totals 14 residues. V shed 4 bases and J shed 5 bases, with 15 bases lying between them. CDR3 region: CASSLGTVVETQYF. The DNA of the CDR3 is TGCGCCAGCAGCCTGGGGACTGTTGTCGAGACCCAGTACTTC.

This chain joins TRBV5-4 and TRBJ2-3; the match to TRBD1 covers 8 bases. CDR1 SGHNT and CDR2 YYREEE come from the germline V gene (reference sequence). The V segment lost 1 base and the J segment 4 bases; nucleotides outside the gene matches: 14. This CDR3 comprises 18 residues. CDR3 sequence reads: CASSLIGQGARSADTQYF. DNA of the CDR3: TGTGCCAGCAGCTTGATCGGTCAGGGGGCGCGTTCCGCAGATACGCAGTATTTT.

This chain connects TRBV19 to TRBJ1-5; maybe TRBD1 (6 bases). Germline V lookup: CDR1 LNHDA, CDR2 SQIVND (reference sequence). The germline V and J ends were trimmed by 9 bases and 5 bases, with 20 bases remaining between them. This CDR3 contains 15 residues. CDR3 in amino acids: CASSKGELEDQPQHF. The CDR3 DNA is TGTGCCAGCAGCAAGGGGGAGTTGGAGGATCAGCCCCAGCATTTT. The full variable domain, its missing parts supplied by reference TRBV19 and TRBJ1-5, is DGGITQSPKYLFRKEGQNVTLSCEQNLNHDAMYWYRQDPGQGLRLIYYSQIVNDFQKGDIAEGYSVSREKKESFPLTVTSAQKNPTAFYLCASSKGELEDQPQHFGDGTRLSIL.

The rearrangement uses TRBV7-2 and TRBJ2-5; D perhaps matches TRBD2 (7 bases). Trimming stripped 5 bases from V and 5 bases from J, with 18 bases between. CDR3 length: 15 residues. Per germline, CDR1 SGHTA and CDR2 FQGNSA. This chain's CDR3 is CASSMKAGALETQYF. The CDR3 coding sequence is TGTGCCAGCAGCATGAAGGCGGGGGCGTTGGAGACCCAGTACTTC.

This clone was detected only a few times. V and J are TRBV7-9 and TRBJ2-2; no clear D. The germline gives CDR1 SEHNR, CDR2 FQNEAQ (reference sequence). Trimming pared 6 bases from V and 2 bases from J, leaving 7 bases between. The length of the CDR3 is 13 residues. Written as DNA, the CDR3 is TGTGCCAGCAGGACTCCCAACACCGGGGAGCTGTTTTTT. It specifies CASRTPNTGELFF.

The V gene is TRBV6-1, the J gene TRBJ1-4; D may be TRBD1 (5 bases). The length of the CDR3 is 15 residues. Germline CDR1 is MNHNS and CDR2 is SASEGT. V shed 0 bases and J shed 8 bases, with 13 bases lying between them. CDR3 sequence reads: CASSEAGASIEKLFF. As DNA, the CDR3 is TGTGCCAGCAGTGAAGCAGGGGCGTCGATCGAAAAACTGTTTTTT.

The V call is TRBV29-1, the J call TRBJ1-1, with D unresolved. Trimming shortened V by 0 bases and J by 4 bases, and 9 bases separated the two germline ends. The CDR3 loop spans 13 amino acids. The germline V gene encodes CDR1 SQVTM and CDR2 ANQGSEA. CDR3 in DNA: TGCAGCGTTGAAGATGGTCGTGTCACTGAAGCTTTCTTT. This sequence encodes CSVEDGRVTEAFF.

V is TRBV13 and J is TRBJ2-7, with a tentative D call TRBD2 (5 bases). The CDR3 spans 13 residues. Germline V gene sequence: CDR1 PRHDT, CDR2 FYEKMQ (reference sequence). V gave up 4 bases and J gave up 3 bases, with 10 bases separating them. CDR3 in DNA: TGTGCCAGCAGCTCCGGACTTCGCTACGAGCAGTACTTC. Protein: CASSSGLRYEQYF.

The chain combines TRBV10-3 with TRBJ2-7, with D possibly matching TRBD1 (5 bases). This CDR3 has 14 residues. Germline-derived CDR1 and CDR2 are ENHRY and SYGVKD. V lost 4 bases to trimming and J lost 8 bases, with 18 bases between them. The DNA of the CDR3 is TGTGCCATCAGTGGGACACAGGATTCTACGCAGCAGTACTTC. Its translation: CAISGTQDSTQQYF.

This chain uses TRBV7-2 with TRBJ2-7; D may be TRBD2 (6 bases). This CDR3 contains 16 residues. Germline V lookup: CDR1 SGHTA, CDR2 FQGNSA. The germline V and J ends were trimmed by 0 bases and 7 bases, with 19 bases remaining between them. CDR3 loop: CASSLARGRLGGEQYF. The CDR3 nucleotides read TGTGCCAGCAGCTTAGCGCGTGGAAGACTAGGCGGGGAGCAGTACTTC. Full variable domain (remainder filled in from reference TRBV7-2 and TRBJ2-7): GAGVSQSPSNKVTEKGKDVELRCDPISGHTALYWYRQSLGQGLEFLIYFQGNSAPDKSGLPSDRFSAERTGGSVSTLTIQRTQQEDSAVYLCASSLARGRLGGEQYFGPGTRLTVT.

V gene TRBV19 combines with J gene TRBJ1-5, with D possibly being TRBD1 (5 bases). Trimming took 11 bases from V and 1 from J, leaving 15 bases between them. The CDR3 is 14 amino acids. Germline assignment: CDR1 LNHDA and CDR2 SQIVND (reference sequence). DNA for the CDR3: TGTGCCGTGAGTCAGGGTTGGAGCAATCAGCCCCAGCATTTT. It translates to CAVSQGWSNQPQHF.